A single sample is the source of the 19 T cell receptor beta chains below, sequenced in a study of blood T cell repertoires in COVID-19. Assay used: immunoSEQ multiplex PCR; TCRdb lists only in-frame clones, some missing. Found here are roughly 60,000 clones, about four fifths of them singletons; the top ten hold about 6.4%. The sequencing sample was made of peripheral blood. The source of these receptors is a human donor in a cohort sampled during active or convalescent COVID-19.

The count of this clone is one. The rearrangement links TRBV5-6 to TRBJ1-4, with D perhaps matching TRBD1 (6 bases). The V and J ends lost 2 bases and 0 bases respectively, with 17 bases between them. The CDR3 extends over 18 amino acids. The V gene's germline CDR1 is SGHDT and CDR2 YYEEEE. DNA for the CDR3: TGTGCCAGCAGCTTCGACGGCGGGGGCTCCGCAACTAATGAAAAACTGTTTTTT. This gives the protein CASSFDGGGSATNEKLFF.

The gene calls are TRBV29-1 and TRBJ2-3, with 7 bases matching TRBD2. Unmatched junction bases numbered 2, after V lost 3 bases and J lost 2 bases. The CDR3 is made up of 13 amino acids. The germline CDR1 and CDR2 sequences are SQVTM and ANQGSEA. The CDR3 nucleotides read TGCAGCGTTGAGCGGGGGTTCACAGATACGCAGTATTTT. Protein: CSVERGFTDTQYF.

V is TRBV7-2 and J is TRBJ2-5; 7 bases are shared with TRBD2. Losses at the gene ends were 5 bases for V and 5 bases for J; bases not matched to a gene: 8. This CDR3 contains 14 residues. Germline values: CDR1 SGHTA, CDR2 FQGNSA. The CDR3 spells CASSPPGGGETQYF. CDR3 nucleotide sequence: TGTGCCAGCAGCCCCCCTGGCGGGGGTGAGACCCAGTACTTC.

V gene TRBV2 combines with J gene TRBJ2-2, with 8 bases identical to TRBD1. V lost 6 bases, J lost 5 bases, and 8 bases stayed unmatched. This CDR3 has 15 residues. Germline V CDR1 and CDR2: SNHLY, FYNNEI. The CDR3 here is CASSPGGPRTGELFF. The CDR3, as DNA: TGTGCCAGCAGCCCAGGGGGCCCCAGGACCGGGGAGCTGTTTTTT.

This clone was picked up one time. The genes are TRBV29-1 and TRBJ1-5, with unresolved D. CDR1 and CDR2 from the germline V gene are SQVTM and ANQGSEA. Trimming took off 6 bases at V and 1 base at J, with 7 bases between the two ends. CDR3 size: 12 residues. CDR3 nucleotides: TGCAGCGTAACAGAGAGCAATCAGCCCCAGCATTTT. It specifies CSVTESNQPQHF.

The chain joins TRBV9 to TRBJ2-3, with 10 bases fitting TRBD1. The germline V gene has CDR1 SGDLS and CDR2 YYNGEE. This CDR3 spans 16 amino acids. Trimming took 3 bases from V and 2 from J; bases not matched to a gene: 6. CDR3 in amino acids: CASSGTGTGATDTQYF. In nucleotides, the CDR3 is TGTGCCAGCAGCGGAACCGGGACAGGGGCCACAGATACGCAGTATTTT.

CDR3 in amino acids: CASSELASNTGELFF. For the CDR3, the DNA is TGTGCCAGCAGTGAATTAGCGTCGAACACCGGGGAGCTGTTTTTT. This rearrangement joins TRBV2 to TRBJ2-2; a possible D gene is TRBD2 (5 bases). Deletions cut 2 bases from V and 0 bases from J, with 7 bases between. This CDR3 has 15 residues. CDR1 and CDR2 from the germline V gene are SNHLY and FYNNEI.

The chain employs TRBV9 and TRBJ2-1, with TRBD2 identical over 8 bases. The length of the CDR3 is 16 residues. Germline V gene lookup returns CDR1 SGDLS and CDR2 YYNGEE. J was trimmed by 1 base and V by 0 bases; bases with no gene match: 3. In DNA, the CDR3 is TGTGCCAGCAGCGTAGTTTCTAGCGGGTCCTACAATGAGCAGTTCTTC. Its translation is CASSVVSSGSYNEQFF.

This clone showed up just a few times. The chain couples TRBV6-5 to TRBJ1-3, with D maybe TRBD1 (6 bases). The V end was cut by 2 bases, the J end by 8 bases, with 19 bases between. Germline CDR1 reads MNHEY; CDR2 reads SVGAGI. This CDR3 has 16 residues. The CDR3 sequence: CASSYGGIQGGDTIYF. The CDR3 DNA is TGTGCCAGCAGTTACGGGGGCATACAGGGAGGGGACACCATATATTTT.

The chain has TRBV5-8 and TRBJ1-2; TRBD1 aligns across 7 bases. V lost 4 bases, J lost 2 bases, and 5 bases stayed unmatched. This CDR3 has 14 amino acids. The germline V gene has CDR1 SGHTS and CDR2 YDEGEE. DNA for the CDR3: TGTGCCAGCAGCCCCCAACAGGGGAACTATGGCTACACCTTC. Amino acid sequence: CASSPQQGNYGYTF. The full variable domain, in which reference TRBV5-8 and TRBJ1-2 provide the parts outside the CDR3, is EAGVTQSPTHLIKTRGQQATLRCSPISGHTSVYWYQQALGLGLQFLLWYDEGEERNRGNFPPRFSGRQFPNYSSELNVNALELEDSALYLCASSPQQGNYGYTFGSGTRLTVV.

The CDR3 sequence is CASSPATSVHEQFF. The CDR3 DNA reads TGTGCCAGCAGCCCAGCCACTAGCGTCCATGAGCAGTTCTTC. The rearrangement links TRBV7-2 to TRBJ2-1; the match to TRBD2 covers 7 bases. CDR1 and CDR2 from the germline V gene are SGHTA and FQGNSA. The V segment lost 5 bases and the J segment 8 bases; nucleotides outside the gene matches: 9. CDR3 length: 14 amino acids.

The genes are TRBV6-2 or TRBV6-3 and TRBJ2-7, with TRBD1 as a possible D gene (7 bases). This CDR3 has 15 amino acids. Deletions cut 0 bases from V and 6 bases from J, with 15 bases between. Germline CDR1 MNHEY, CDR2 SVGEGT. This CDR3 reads CASSYSEGAAGEQYF. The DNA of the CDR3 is TGTGCCAGCAGTTACTCGGAGGGGGCGGCTGGCGAGCAGTACTTC.

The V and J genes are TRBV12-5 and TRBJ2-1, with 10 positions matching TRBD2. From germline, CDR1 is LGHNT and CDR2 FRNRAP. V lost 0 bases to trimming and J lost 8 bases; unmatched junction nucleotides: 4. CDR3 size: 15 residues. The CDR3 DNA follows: TGTGCTAGTGGTTTGGTCCTAGCGGGGGTCCATGAGCAGTTCTTC. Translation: CASGLVLAGVHEQFF. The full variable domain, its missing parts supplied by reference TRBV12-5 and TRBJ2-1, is DARVTQTPRHKVTEMGQEVTMRCQPILGHNTVFWYRQTMMQGLELLAYFRNRAPLDDSGMPKDRFSAEMPDATLATLKIQPSEPRDSAVYFCASGLVLAGVHEQFFGPGTRLTVL.

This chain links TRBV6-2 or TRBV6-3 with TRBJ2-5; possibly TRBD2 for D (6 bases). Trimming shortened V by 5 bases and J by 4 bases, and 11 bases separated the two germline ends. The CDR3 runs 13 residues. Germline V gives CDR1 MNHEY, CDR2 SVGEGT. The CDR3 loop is CASSAGTPETQYF. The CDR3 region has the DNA TGTGCCAGCAGTGCCGGGACTCCAGAGACCCAGTACTTC.

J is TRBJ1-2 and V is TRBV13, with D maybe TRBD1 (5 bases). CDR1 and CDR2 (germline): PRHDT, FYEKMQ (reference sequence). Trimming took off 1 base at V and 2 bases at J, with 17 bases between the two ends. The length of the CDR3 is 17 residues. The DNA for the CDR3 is TGTGCCAGCAGCTTAGACCAACAGGTCTACCCCAACTATGGCTACACCTTC. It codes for CASSLDQQVYPNYGYTF. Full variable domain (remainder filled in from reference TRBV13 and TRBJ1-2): AAGVIQSPRHLIKEKRETATLKCYPIPRHDTVYWYQQGPGQDPQFLISFYEKMQSDKGSIPDRFSAQQFSDYHSELNMSSLELGDSALYFCASSLDQQVYPNYGYTFGSGTRLTVV.

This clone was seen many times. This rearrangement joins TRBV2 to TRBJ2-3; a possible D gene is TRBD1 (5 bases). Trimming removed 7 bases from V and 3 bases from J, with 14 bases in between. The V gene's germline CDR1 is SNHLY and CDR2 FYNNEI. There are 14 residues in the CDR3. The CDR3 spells CASTSGWLTDTQYF. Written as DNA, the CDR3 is TGTGCCAGCACCTCAGGGTGGTTAACAGATACGCAGTATTTT.

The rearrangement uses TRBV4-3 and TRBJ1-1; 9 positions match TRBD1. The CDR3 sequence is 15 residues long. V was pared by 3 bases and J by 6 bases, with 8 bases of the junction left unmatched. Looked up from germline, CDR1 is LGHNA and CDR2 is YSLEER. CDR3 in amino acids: CASSQGDRAYAEAFF. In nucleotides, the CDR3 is TGCGCCAGCAGCCAGGGGGACAGGGCTTACGCTGAAGCTTTCTTT.

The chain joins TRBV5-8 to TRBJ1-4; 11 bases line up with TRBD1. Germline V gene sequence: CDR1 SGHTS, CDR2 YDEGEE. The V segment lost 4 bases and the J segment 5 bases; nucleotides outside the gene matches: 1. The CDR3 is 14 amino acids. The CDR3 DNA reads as TGTGCCAGCAGCCGGGACAGGGGGAATGAAAAACTGTTTTTT. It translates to CASSRDRGNEKLFF.

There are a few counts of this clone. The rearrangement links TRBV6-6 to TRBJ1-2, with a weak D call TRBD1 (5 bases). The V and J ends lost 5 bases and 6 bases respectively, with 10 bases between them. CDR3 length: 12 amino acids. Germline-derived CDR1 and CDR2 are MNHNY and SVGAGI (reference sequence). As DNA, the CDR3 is TGTGCCAGCAGTGACACAGGAGATGGCTACACCTTC. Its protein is CASSDTGDGYTF.